Following are 15 T cell receptor beta chains from one sample sequenced in a study of cytomegalovirus exposure and HLA in healthy donors. The PCR ran on 60 Vbeta and 13 Jbeta primers. Repertoires were generated with immunoSEQ multiplex PCR, while TCRdb's copy carries only in-frame clones and drops some. The sample holds roughly 71,000 clones, around 70% seen once. The specimen sequenced was PBMCs. These receptors all stem from a man between 35 and 55 years old in good health and CMV-seropositive.

On this clone: Germline and junction disagree at one end, which may indicate a read error. J is TRBJ2-5 and V is TRBV4-1; maybe TRBD2 (6 bases). The CDR3 totals 14 residues. Germline V CDR1 and CDR2: MGHRA, YSYEKL. CDR3 sequence: CASSQELAQETRYF. CDR3 coding DNA: TGCGCCAGCAGCCAAGAACTAGCTCAAGAGACCCGGTACTTC.

This sequence joins TRBV6-5 and TRBJ1-5, with 8 bases fitting TRBD1. CDR3 length equals 16 residues. Germline CDR1 and CDR2: MNHEY and SVGAGI. V lost 0 bases, J lost 6 bases, and 7 bases stayed unmatched. The CDR3 DNA reads TGTGCCAGCAGTTACTCGGCACAGGGGGTTGGTCAGCCCCAGCATTTT. It translates to CASSYSAQGVGQPQHF.

The chain carries TRBV7-2 and TRBJ2-7; no reliable D call. The V end lost 6 bases, the J end lost 5 bases, and 11 bases lay between the germline ends. This CDR3 has 12 amino acids. Per the germline V gene, CDR1 is SGHTA and CDR2 is FQGNSA. CDR3 DNA: TGTGCCAGCAGTCAGGATCTCGACGAGCAGTACTTC. This translates into CASSQDLDEQYF.

The V gene is TRBV7-9, the J gene TRBJ2-7; D might be TRBD1 (5 bases). CDR1 and CDR2 (germline): SEHNR, FQNEAQ (reference sequence). The CDR3 is 13 amino acids. Trimming cost V 1 base and J 4 bases, with 8 bases left between them. In nucleotides, the CDR3 is TGTGCCAGCAGCTTAGTAGGGGCTTACGAGCAGTACTTC. This sequence encodes CASSLVGAYEQYF.

DNA for the CDR3: TGTGCCAGCAGCCAATCAGGGCGCGGCACCGGGGAGCTGTTTTTT. Encoded protein: CASSQSGRGTGELFF. The gene calls are TRBV4-2 and TRBJ2-2; possible D gene TRBD1, 5 bases. V lost 2 bases to trimming and J lost 4 bases, with 11 bases between them. There are 15 residues in the CDR3. The germline gives CDR1 LGHNA, CDR2 YNFKEQ.

The chain recombines TRBV9 with TRBJ2-7; D is perhaps TRBD1 (5 bases). Between the trimmed V and J ends, which lost 7 bases and 3 bases, there was a span of 17 bases. The CDR3 is made up of 14 amino acids. From germline, CDR1 is SGDLS and CDR2 YYNGEE. The chain's CDR3 is CASGPHRSIYEQYF. The CDR3, as DNA: TGTGCCAGCGGCCCCCACAGGTCGATCTACGAGCAGTACTTC.

The CDR3 protein is CASSEGRRGWDYEQYF. The CDR3 nucleotides read TGTGCCAGCAGTGAAGGTCGACGGGGGTGGGATTACGAGCAGTACTTC. The chain couples TRBV6-1 to TRBJ2-7; D is possibly TRBD2 (6 bases). The CDR3 covers 16 residues. In germline, CDR1 is MNHNS, CDR2 SASEGT. The germline V and J ends were trimmed by 1 base and 4 bases, with 17 bases remaining between them.

The chain combines TRBV5-4 with TRBJ2-3, with 9 bases identical to TRBD1. The junction had 6 bases not matched to a gene; V was cut back by 0 bases and J by 4 bases. CDR1 and CDR2 (germline): SGHNT, YYREEE (reference sequence). CDR3 length: 16 residues. The CDR3: CASSLANRGRADTQYF. The CDR3 DNA reads as TGTGCCAGCAGCTTGGCCAACAGGGGGCGGGCAGATACGCAGTATTTT.

This clone was counted a few times. The genes are TRBV15 and TRBJ1-5; unclear D gene. The CDR3 extends over 13 amino acids. V was clipped by 3 bases and J by 4 bases, with 7 bases between them. The germline V gene encodes CDR1 LNHNV and CDR2 YYDKDF (reference sequence). The CDR3 nucleotides read TGTGCCACCAGCAGCGGACTTAATCAGCCCCAGCATTTT. Translated: CATSSGLNQPQHF.

The V call is TRBV10-3, the J call TRBJ2-5; TRBD2 might be the D (6 bases). Germline V gene sequence: CDR1 ENHRY, CDR2 SYGVKD. The CDR3 consists of 15 residues. Trimming stripped 6 bases from V and 3 bases from J, with 17 bases between. The CDR3: CAIRPHQGGEETQYF. CDR3 DNA sequence: TGTGCCATCAGACCCCACCAGGGCGGGGAAGAGACCCAGTACTTC.

With respect to this clone: Without the conserved terminal phenylalanine or tryptophan, this CDR3 likely stems from a read error. This chain uses TRBV11-3 with TRBJ2-7; TRBD1 might be the D (7 bases). The CDR3 covers 15 residues. Germline V gives CDR1 SGHNT, CDR2 YENEEA. The CDR3: CATSQRGRGAYEQYI. CDR3 DNA: TGTGCCACCAGCCAGAGGGGCAGGGGGGCCTACGAGCAGTACATC.

The CDR3, as DNA: TGTGCCAGCAGCCGCCGTTCTATGAACACTGAAGCTTTCTTT. Translation: CASSRRSMNTEAFF. V usage is TRBV11-3 and J usage is TRBJ1-1; D unclear. V gave up 5 bases and J gave up 0 bases, with 10 bases separating them. This CDR3 is built from 14 residues. Looked up from germline, CDR1 is SGHNT and CDR2 is YENEEA. Supplemented by reference TRBV11-3 and TRBJ1-1, the full variable domain reads EAGVVQSPRYKIIEKKQPVAFWCNPISGHNTLYWYLQNLGQGPELLIRYENEEAVDDSQLPKDRFSAERLKGVDSTLKIQPAELGDSAVYLCASSRRSMNTEAFFGQGTRLTVV.

This clone was seen only a few times. The rearrangement links TRBV5-6 to TRBJ2-2, with TRBD2 matching 12 bases. Germline CDR1 reads SGHDT; CDR2 reads YYEEEE. The CDR3 has 17 amino acids. Losses at the gene ends were 2 bases for V and 2 bases for J; bases not matched to a gene: 4. This CDR3 is CASSLPSGGANTGELFF. CDR3 DNA sequence: TGTGCCAGCAGCTTACCTAGCGGGGGGGCTAACACCGGGGAGCTGTTTTTT.

V and J are TRBV30 and TRBJ2-1, with 12 nucleotides matching TRBD2. V lost 3 bases, J lost 8 bases, and 8 bases stayed unmatched. Per germline, CDR1 GTSNPN and CDR2 SVGIG (reference sequence). This CDR3 comprises 15 residues. The CDR3 DNA follows: TGTGCCTGGAGAGCCCTAGCGGGGGGGAGGCATGAGCAGTTCTTC. Amino acid sequence: CAWRALAGGRHEQFF.

Only a few counts were recorded for this clone. V is TRBV27 and J is TRBJ1-1, with no clear D. The germline V gene has CDR1 MNHEY and CDR2 SMNVEV (reference sequence). The CDR3 covers 14 residues. Trimming took 2 bases from V and 4 from J, leaving 11 bases between them. The CDR3 bases are TGTGCCAGCAGTTTAACGGGAGGCGGCACTGAAGCTTTCTTT. Translating it yields CASSLTGGGTEAFF.